This T cell receptor (beta chain) came from a study of CD8 T cells in Susac syndrome. The germline V gene encodes CDR1 SGHDT and CDR2 YYEEEE. This CDR3 is built from 15 residues. The V end was cut by 5 bases, the J end by 7 bases, with 21 bases between. Random hexamers primed reverse transcription of 0.5 to 1 ug RNA. An immunoSEQ multiplex PCR amplified TCR beta CDR3 over 54 Vbeta and 13 Jbeta. Using its own MiXCR run on the immunoSEQ multiplex PCR reads, TCRdb lists one record per CDR3 protein. The data show 150,000 to 200,000 distinct CDR3 sequences, with 80% to 95% seen just once and roughly 0.13% held by the top ten. About this clonotype itself: Its target is not known.

General study results and limits: The study conceded that relatively few individuals underwent its TCR sequencing and HLA analysis.

From blood CD8+ and CD4+ T cells, the TCR beta chain was sequenced. CD8+ and CD4+ T cells were negatively isolated; TEMRA cells were FACS-enriched. Sequenced material: CD4+ T cells from PBMCs. The sequence derives from a human donor in good health. This rearrangement joins TRBV5-6 to TRBJ2-5, with D perhaps TRBD1 (6 bases). The CDR3 DNA reads TGTGCCAGCAGACCCTCCTCCAACAGGGTTGGGACCCAGTACTTC. Its translation is CASRPSSNRVGTQYF.